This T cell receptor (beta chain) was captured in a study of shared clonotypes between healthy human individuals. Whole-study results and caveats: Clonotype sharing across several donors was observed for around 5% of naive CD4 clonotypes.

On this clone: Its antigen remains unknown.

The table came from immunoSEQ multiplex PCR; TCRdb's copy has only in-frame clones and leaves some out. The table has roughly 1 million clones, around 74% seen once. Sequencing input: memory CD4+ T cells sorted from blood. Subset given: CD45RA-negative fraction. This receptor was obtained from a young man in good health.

As DNA, the CDR3 is TGTGCCAGCAGCAAAGCGAATAGCCTCTTCCAGTGTTCCTACAATGAGCAGTTCTTC. It translates to CASSKANSLFQCSYNEQFF. J is TRBJ2-1 and V is TRBV21-1; the table calls TRBD2, which could not be checked here. TRBV21-1 counts as a pseudogene. The CDR3 covers 19 residues.